This T cell receptor (beta chain) was recorded in a study of early T cells in non-severe SARS-CoV-2 infection. MiXCR, run by TCRdb on the 5' RACE reads, gives a single entry per CDR3 protein. The sample holds over 95,000 distinct CDR3 sequences, roughly 17% seen once. Broader study findings: Database matching using VDJdb favored anti-spike CD8 responses, with private and CD4 specificities left missing.

This clonotype was observed a few times. Its antigen is undetermined. After removal of 3 bases from V and 0 bases from J, the junction contained 4 bases not matched to a gene. Germline values: CDR1 LNHNV, CDR2 YYDKDF (reference sequence). There are 16 residues in the CDR3. Sequencing used whole blood. The TCR was taken from an adult who was a healthcare worker with PCR-confirmed SARS-CoV-2 infection or an uninfected control (not recorded which). The rearrangement links TRBV15 to TRBJ2-2; 7 bases agree with TRBD1. The CDR3 spells CATSSRQGPNTGELFF. The CDR3 bases are TGTGCCACCAGCAGCAGACAGGGTCCGAACACCGGGGAGCTGTTTTTT.